This T cell receptor beta chain was captured in a study of T cell responses to AZD1222 COVID-19 vaccine. Study-wide findings and caveats: Epitopes outside B.1.351 and B.1.1.7 mutated regions reportedly drew nearly half of spike TCRs.

Analysis merged second doses at about 4 or about 12 weeks. A word on this clone: Its antigen is unknown.

The method was immunoSEQ multiplex PCR; TCRdb's version includes in-frame clones alone and lacks a portion of them. The repertoire holds over 120,000 clones, with about 90% as singletons. This CDR3 has 13 residues. V gave up 7 bases and J gave up 3 bases, with 12 bases separating them. CDR1 and CDR2 (germline): MDHEN, SYDVKM. The clonotype was recovered from an adult who received the AZD1222 COVID-19 vaccine. This chain links TRBV28 with TRBJ2-5; D is possibly TRBD1 or TRBD2 (5 bases each). This specimen was peripheral blood, taken 28 days after the second AZD1222 dose. The CDR3 DNA sequence: TGTGCCAGCATCTCTCTGGGGGAAGAGACCCAGTACTTC. Protein product: CASISLGEETQYF. The entire variable domain, with the rest obtained from reference TRBV28 and TRBJ2-5, is as follows: DVKVTQSSRYLVKRTGEKVFLECVQDMDHENMFWYRQDPGLGLRLIYFSYDVKMKEKGDIPEGYSVSREKKERFSLILESASTNQTSMYLCASISLGEETQYFGPGTRLLVL.